What follows are 3 T cell receptor beta chains derived from one specimen sequenced in a study of blood T cells in healthy people across ages. Primed by a sample-barcoded 5' primer and a J-beta primer mix, a second PCR proceeded for roughly 6 to 12 cycles. TCRdb analysed the 5' RACE reads with MiXCR anew, one entry per CDR3 protein. Of 1.6 million or so distinct CDR3 sequences in the sample, about 35% were seen once. The sequencing input was blood. The source of these receptors is a woman in her 30s in good health.

There are a few counts of this clonotype. V gene TRBV20-1 combines with J gene TRBJ2-7, with TRBD1 matching 7 bases. The CDR3 sequence is 13 residues long. The V and J ends lost 6 bases and 6 bases, in that order; junction bases with no gene match: 11. Germline lookup yields CDR1 DFQATT and CDR2 SNEGSKA (reference sequence). The CDR3 spells CSALLQGLGEQYF. The CDR3 coding sequence is TGCAGTGCCCTCCTACAGGGGTTGGGCGAGCAGTACTTC.

A word on this clonotype: Being one base from a much bigger clone, this may be a read error. This chain connects TRBV12-3 or TRBV12-4 to TRBJ2-4; D is possibly TRBD2 (6 bases). V lost 5 bases and J 13 bases, leaving 18 bases between the germline ends. The CDR3 is made up of 13 amino acids. The CDR3 nucleotides are TGTGCCAGCAGTCTTGGACTATTCTACGGGCAGTACTTC. Translating gives CASSLGLFYGQYF.

Turning to this clonotype: At one of its ends the junction is not consistent with the germline gene, which may arise from a read error. The CDR3 DNA sequence: TGTGCCACCAGGGGGGGTGCCAATCAGCCCCGGCATTTT. Protein: CATRGGANQPRHF. This sequence joins TRBV2 and TRBJ1-5; 7 nucleotides match TRBD1. The CDR3 extends over 13 amino acids. Germline values: CDR1 SNHLY, CDR2 FYNNEI.